The 24 T cell receptor beta chains listed next were all sequenced from one sample in a study of blood T cells in healthy people across ages. Primed by a sample-barcoded 5' primer and a J-beta primer mix, a second PCR proceeded for about 7 to 11 cycles. One entry per CDR3 protein results from TCRdb running MiXCR on the 5' RACE reads. Of about 1.1 million distinct CDR3 sequences in the sample, 35% to 40% were seen once. The sample consisted of blood. These receptors were collected from a man in his late teens or twenties in good health.

The rearrangement links TRBV4-3 to TRBJ1-1; 9 nucleotides agree with TRBD1. The CDR3 runs to 16 residues. J lost 3 bases, V lost 4 bases, and 9 bases had no gene match. In germline, CDR1 is LGHNA, CDR2 YSLEER. CDR3 DNA sequence: TGCGCCAGCAGCCCAACAACAGGGGGCGAATACACTGAAGCTTTCTTT. Translated, it gives CASSPTTGGEYTEAFF.

This clonotype came up a few times. This sequence joins TRBV20-1 and TRBJ2-3; 10 positions match TRBD2. Germline trimming cut 5 bases from V and 5 bases from J; bases unmatched to any gene: 7. Germline V CDR1 and CDR2: DFQATT, SNEGSKA (reference sequence). The CDR3 has 14 residues. This CDR3 is CSASAGGPKDTQYF. The DNA of the CDR3 is TGCAGTGCTTCAGCGGGGGGGCCTAAAGATACGCAGTATTTT.

The chain couples TRBV25-1 to TRBJ1-4; no reliable D call. Germline CDR1 is MGHDK and CDR2 is SYGVNS. Trimming shortened V by 3 bases and J by 8 bases, and 16 bases separated the two germline ends. There are 15 residues in the CDR3. CDR3 in DNA: TGTGCCAGCAGTGAGTACCGGGCCCGGAGGGAAAAACTGTTTTTT. Translation gives CASSEYRARREKLFF. The complete variable domain, with remaining parts taken from reference TRBV25-1 and TRBJ1-4, reads EADIYQTPRYLVIGTGKKITLECSQTMGHDKMYWYQQDPGMELHLIHYSYGVNSTEKGDLSSESTVSRIRTEHFPLTLESARPSHTSQYLCASSEYRARREKLFFGSGTQLSVL.

This clonotype was recorded a few times. Here the CDR3 reads CSPRDGKRTDTQYF. The CDR3 DNA reads as TGCAGTCCCAGGGACGGGAAGCGCACAGATACGCAGTATTTT. The J gene is TRBJ2-3, the V gene TRBV20-1; D might be TRBD1 or TRBD2, each matching 5 bases. V was trimmed by 8 bases and J by 1 base, leaving 16 bases between them. Looked up from germline, CDR1 is DFQATT and CDR2 is SNEGSKA (reference sequence). This CDR3 is 14 amino acids long.

A word on this clonotype: A much larger clone lies a single base off, so this may be a read error. The CDR3: CSVSPRAQETQYF. The CDR3 coding sequence is TGCAGTGTTAGTCCTCGGGCCCAAGAGACCCAGTACTTC. The genes are TRBV20-1 and TRBJ2-5; D is ambiguous. Per germline, CDR1 DFQATT and CDR2 SNEGSKA (reference sequence). CDR3 size: 13 residues. The ends were cut back, 7 bases at V and 1 base at J, with 13 bases in the middle.

This clonotype was picked up a small number of times. The chain uses TRBV29-1 and TRBJ2-7, with TRBD1 identical over 7 bases. In germline, CDR1 is SQVTM, CDR2 ANQGSEA. V lost 0 bases to trimming and J lost 1 base; unmatched junction nucleotides: 3. This CDR3 contains 14 residues. The CDR3 protein is CSVEDTGESYEQYF. The CDR3 DNA follows: TGCAGCGTTGAAGATACAGGGGAATCCTACGAGCAGTACTTC.

This clonotype showed up just a few times. The V and J genes are TRBV28 and TRBJ2-1, with a weak D call TRBD2 (6 bases). Germline-derived CDR1 and CDR2 are MDHEN and SYDVKM. This CDR3 has 15 residues. The V end was cut by 6 bases, the J end by 3 bases, with 15 bases between. The CDR3 DNA reads as TGTGCCAGCAGCCCTGGGACTTCTCTCTACAATGAGCAGTTCTTC. Protein: CASSPGTSLYNEQFF.

As to this clonotype: Since a much larger clone is just one base distant, this may be a read error. V usage is TRBV5-5 and J usage is TRBJ2-1; 10 bases map to TRBD2. Germline assignment: CDR1 SGHKS and CDR2 YYEKEE (reference sequence). V lost 4 bases and J lost 12; bases outside the gene matches: 10. The CDR3 has 14 residues. The CDR3 nucleotides read TGTGCCAGCAGCCCTACTAGCGGGGAGGCAAGGCAGTTCTTC. Translation gives CASSPTSGEARQFF.

The chain is built from TRBV12-3 or TRBV12-4 and TRBJ2-2, with D unresolved. Trimming took 5 bases from V and 7 from J, leaving 11 bases between them. This CDR3 has 13 residues. CDR3 amino acids: CASSPTRVGELFF. CDR3 DNA: TGTGCCAGCAGTCCCACCAGAGTCGGGGAGCTGTTTTTT.

This clonotype was detected a few times. This chain uses TRBV20-1 with TRBJ2-3; TRBD1 or TRBD2 may be the D gene (6 bases each). Germline V gives CDR1 DFQATT, CDR2 SNEGSKA (reference sequence). V gave up 1 base and J gave up 5 bases, with 22 bases separating them. The CDR3 loop spans 17 amino acids. The CDR3 DNA reads as TGCAGTGCTAGAGTCCCAATGGGTGGGGGGCCTAGAGATACGCAGTATTTT. This encodes CSARVPMGGGPRDTQYF.

There are many counts of this clonotype. This chain joins TRBV7-6 and TRBJ2-3, with 8 nucleotides matching TRBD2. V trimming: 5 bases; J trimming: 0 bases; junction bases outside the gene matches: 4. This CDR3 is built from 15 residues. Germline V CDR1 and CDR2: SGHVS, FNYEAQ. The CDR3 bases are TGTGCCAGCAGCCGAGCGGGGGCTAGCACAGATACGCAGTATTTT. This gives the protein CASSRAGASTDTQYF.

Remarks on this clonotype: This may arise from a read error, as a much more abundant clone is one base away. The chain employs TRBV5-1 and TRBJ2-5; D not certain. The end of the DNA is better explained by TRBJ2-7, so the J call may be wrong. The length of the CDR3 is 14 residues. The germline V gene encodes CDR1 SGHRS and CDR2 YFSETQ. CDR3 loop: CASTAGPGAYEQYF. Written as DNA, the CDR3 is TGCGCCAGCACCGCCGGGCCTGGCGCCTACGAGCAGTACTTC.

This sequence joins TRBV4-3 and TRBJ2-1; TRBD1 agrees at 8 bases. Germline V CDR1 and CDR2: LGHNA, YSLEER. The CDR3 consists of 17 residues. V lost 0 bases, J lost 2 bases, and 6 bases stayed unmatched. CDR3 in amino acids: CASSQDRRQGTYNEQFF. DNA for the CDR3: TGCGCCAGCAGCCAAGATCGGCGACAGGGGACCTACAATGAGCAGTTCTTC.

The table lists this clonotype with many counts. A read error is possible here, since a much larger clone lies one base away. The gene calls are TRBV12-3 or TRBV12-4 and TRBJ2-7, with no clear D. V lost 2 bases to trimming and J lost 0 bases, with 14 bases between them. The CDR3 is 16 residues long. Here the CDR3 reads CASSLIVRFSSYEQYF. DNA for the CDR3: TGTGCCAGCAGTTTAATTGTGCGTTTTAGCTCCTACGAGCAGTACTTC.

The CDR3 bases are TGTGCCAGCACTGTGGACTCAGCTAACTATGGCTACACCTTC. This sequence encodes CASTVDSANYGYTF. The chain combines TRBV12-3 or TRBV12-4 with TRBJ1-2; D is unresolved. V dropped 7 bases and J dropped 0 bases, with 12 bases sitting between them. The CDR3 runs 14 residues.

The chain's CDR3 is CASSSPGVYNEQFF. CDR3 coding DNA: TGTGCCAGCAGCTCCCCCGGGGTTTATAATGAGCAGTTCTTC. V usage is TRBV7-2 and J usage is TRBJ2-1, with TRBD2 as a possible D gene (5 bases). Germline CDR1 and CDR2: SGHTA and FQGNSA. This CDR3 region has 14 residues. Trimming left V 4 bases short and J 7 bases short, with 14 bases between.

CDR3 DNA sequence: TGTGCCAGCACCGACCGCTCCCGTTTCACTACAGATACGCAGTATTTT. Translated: CASTDRSRFTTDTQYF. The V call is TRBV6-2 or TRBV6-3, the J call TRBJ2-3; D is unresolved. Germline V gives CDR1 MNHEY, CDR2 SVGEGT. The CDR3 has 16 residues. V was cut by 7 bases and J by 3 bases, with 20 bases left in between.

This clonotype has more than one count but fewer than ten. The chain has TRBV29-1 and TRBJ2-5; D is perhaps TRBD1 (5 bases). This CDR3 has 13 amino acids. Germline-derived CDR1 and CDR2 are SQVTM and ANQGSEA. Trimming shortened V by 4 bases and J by 1 base, and 10 bases separated the two germline ends. For the CDR3, the DNA is TGCAGCGTTGTACAACAGGCCCAAGAGACCCAGTACTTC. Amino acids: CSVVQQAQETQYF.

This clonotype was observed a few times. Written as DNA, the CDR3 is TGTGCCAGCAGCCCTGGGGGACAGGCCCTTGGGGAGCAGTTCTTC. This translates into CASSPGGQALGEQFF. V gene TRBV9 combines with J gene TRBJ2-1; 8 nucleotides match TRBD1. The CDR3 runs 15 residues. The trim removed 4 bases at V and 10 bases at J, leaving 13 bases unmatched. Germline-derived CDR1 and CDR2 are SGDLS and YYNGEE.

The gene calls are TRBV9 and TRBJ1-5, with D unclear. V was cut by 3 bases and J by 4 bases, with 14 bases left in between. This CDR3 is built from 15 residues. Germline V lookup: CDR1 SGDLS, CDR2 YYNGEE. This CDR3 is CASSGTGAPNQPQHF. In DNA, the CDR3 is TGTGCCAGCAGCGGGACGGGCGCTCCTAATCAGCCCCAGCATTTT.

This clonotype was seen only a few times. J is TRBJ1-1 and V is TRBV10-3; tentatively, D is TRBD1 (5 bases). V lost 3 bases, J lost 0 bases, and 8 bases lay in between. Germline V gene lookup returns CDR1 ENHRY and CDR2 SYGVKD. This CDR3 has 14 amino acids. CDR3 protein: CAISDGTMNTEAFF. The CDR3 DNA is TGTGCCATCAGTGACGGGACGATGAACACTGAAGCTTTCTTT.

This clonotype was seen a handful of times. The chain employs TRBV24-1 and TRBJ2-1, with D perhaps TRBD1 (5 bases). The CDR3 consists of 16 residues. CDR1 and CDR2 from the germline V gene are KGHDR and SFDVKD. V lost 1 base, J lost 7 bases, and 16 bases lay in between. CDR3 residues: CATSDFGIINRNEQFF. For the CDR3, the DNA is TGTGCCACCAGTGATTTTGGGATAATAAACAGGAATGAGCAGTTCTTC.

On this clonotype itself: The junction shows a germline mismatch at one end, possibly a read error. The chain links TRBV5-4 to TRBJ1-1; D perhaps matches TRBD1 (6 bases). This CDR3 is 13 amino acids long. Germline lookup yields CDR1 SGHNT and CDR2 YYREEE (reference sequence). CDR3: CASSTRGYTEAFF. CDR3 bases: TGTGCCAGCAGCACCAGGGGATACACTGAGGCTTTCTTT. Filled out from reference TRBV5-4 and TRBJ1-1, the complete variable domain reads ETGVTQSPTHLIKTRGQQVTLRCSSQSGHNTVSWYQQALGQGPQFIFQYYREEENGRGNFPPRFSGLQFPNYSSELNVNALELDDSALYLCASSTRGYTEAFFGQGTRLTVV.

This clonotype was seen ten or more times. V gene TRBV7-6 combines with J gene TRBJ2-5; TRBD2 matches at 10 bases. Losses at the gene ends were 3 bases for V and 2 bases for J; bases not matched to a gene: 9. The germline gives CDR1 SGHVS, CDR2 FNYEAQ. CDR3 size: 17 residues. The CDR3 DNA reads TGTGCCAGCAGCTTTTGGGTCTCTAGCGGGAGTCAAGAGACCCAGTACTTC. Encoded protein: CASSFWVSSGSQETQYF.